Ten or more counts support the clone carrying this T cell receptor beta chain. The source material, RNA transcripts, was used to amplify TCR beta CDR3 regions. The TCR CDR3 first-round RT-PCR relied on the HTBI primer set. TCRdb recomputed calls from the multiplex PCR reads with MiXCR, one row per CDR3 protein. This table holds hundreds of thousands of distinct CDR3 sequences, 16% found once. The record originates from a study of T cells in Graves' hyperthyroidism and ophthalmopathy. On the basis of clinical symptoms, serum thyroxine and TRAb, thyroid ultrasound and orbital computed tomography, diagnoses were made. V dropped 8 bases and J dropped 3 bases, with 14 bases sitting between them. This CDR3 has 13 residues. CDR1 and CDR2 from the germline V gene are SNHLY and FYNNEI.

This receptor was taken from a woman aged 30 to 39 with Graves' hyperthyroidism. V gene TRBV2 combines with J gene TRBJ2-7, with D perhaps matching TRBD1 (5 bases). The source material was blood. The CDR3 nucleotides read TGTGCCAGCCACAGGAACCCTTACTACGAGCAGTACTTC. Translation gives CASHRNPYYEQYF.